This TCR beta chain was observed in a study of cytomegalovirus exposure and HLA in healthy donors. Study conclusions and caveats: DRB1 had the most TCR associations and HLA-C the fewest, a later analysis found, with rates varying by HLA locus. Trimming of TCR beta V- and J-genes showed a link, identified in a later analysis, to a missense DCLRE1C variant. The authors enumerated around 150 TCR beta chains as linked to cytomegalovirus. Most of the TCR beta V segments (in an earlier analysis) were productive either about 87% or about 30% of the time.

In the PCR, 60 Vbeta and 13 Jbeta primers were used. Profiling relied on immunoSEQ multiplex PCR, and the TCRdb table lists in-frame clones only, not all of them. Among 150,000 to 200,000 clones listed, around 79% were seen once. Germline trimming cut 1 base from V and 2 bases from J; bases unmatched to any gene: 5. The CDR3 consists of 16 residues. The germline gives CDR1 SGDLS, CDR2 YYNGEE. This clone was picked up a small number of times. Its antigen is not identified. The sequenced material came from PBMCs. The TCR comes from a woman aged 50 to 65 in good health and CMV-seropositive. The chain links TRBV9 to TRBJ2-3, with 9 bases lining up with TRBD2. The chain's CDR3 is CASSVTAGGHTDTQYF. As DNA, the CDR3 is TGTGCCAGCAGCGTAACCGCGGGGGGGCACACAGATACGCAGTATTTT.